These T cell receptor beta chains were read from a single sample in a study of blood T cell repertoires in COVID-19. The table came from immunoSEQ multiplex PCR; TCRdb's copy has only in-frame clones and leaves some out. Of around 310,000 clones detected, roughly 89% appear once; the ten largest clones hold almost 9.5%. The specimen sequenced was PBMCs or T cells enriched from blood (not recorded which). The receptors shown here come from a woman in her twenties or thirties who had recovered from COVID-19. Each CDR3 is given with its conserved first and last residue.

>TRBJ1-5|TRBV12-3/TRBV12-4
CASSPGGPQHF
>TRBJ2-7|TRBV9
CASSVEGRELNEQYF
>TRBJ1-6|TRBV14
CASSQGFRSPLHF
>TRBJ1-3|TRBV15
CATSYDSLSNTIYF
>TRBJ2-5|TRBV5-1
CASSLTSGKETQYF
>TRBJ1-2|TRBV5-6
CASSPDFGRGYGYTF
>TRBJ1-1|TRBV6-5
CASSRDLRGDTEAFF
>TRBJ1-2|TRBV4-2
CASSHVLRGSLANYGYTF
>TRBJ1-5|TRBV5-1
CASSLGAGSEQPQHF
>TRBJ1-2|TRBV7-9
CASSYDRGGGYTF
>TRBJ2-3|TRBV11-2
CASFRGGGTDTQYF
>TRBJ1-4|TRBV15
CATSRDGQQASNEKLFF
>TRBJ2-2|TRBV3-1/TRBV3-2
CATSHITSGTPGPGELFF
>TRBJ2-7|TRBV5-6
CASSSDSLPYEQYF
>TRBJ1-6|TRBV9
CASSADSNSPLHF
>TRBJ2-2|TRBV20-1
CSASYRGENTGELFF
>TRBJ1-2|TRBV24-1
CATSDPGYGYTF
>TRBJ2-1|TRBV11-2
CASSIPRGGPDEQFF
>TRBJ2-1|TRBV7-6
CASSLAKIPRDFYNEQFF
>TRBJ1-6|TRBV5-6
CASSLGPRQSSYNSPLHF
>TRBJ1-1|TRBV10-3
CAITGTTNTEAFF
>TRBJ1-3|TRBV19
CASSTRTVSGNTIYF
>TRBJ2-5|TRBV19
CASSSGQTQETQYF
>TRBJ1-2|TRBV9
CASSVSREGSYGYTF
>TRBJ2-5|TRBV28
CASSSGGAQYF
>TRBJ2-7|TRBV7-5
CARSWDSSYEQYF
>TRBJ2-2|TRBV29-1
CSVLTGTNTGELFF
>TRBJ2-7|TRBV7-9
CASGSSTGTYEQYF
>TRBJ2-5|TRBV19
CASRNRGPHETQYF
>TRBJ1-1|TRBV4-2
CASSQENRLTEAFF
>TRBJ2-3|TRBV5-1
CASSLYSSTDTQYF
>TRBJ2-1|TRBV7-9
CASSRTPPGLARNEQFF
>TRBJ2-5|TRBV14
CASRHNRDTETQYF
>TRBJ1-1|TRBV27
CASSAGLDGTEAFF
>TRBJ2-5|TRBV5-5
CASSKAPGVVETQYF
>TRBJ1-6|TRBV6-5
CASSYSTWGVDSPLHF
>TRBJ2-1|TRBV7-2
CASSTGGDAYNEQFF
>TRBJ2-5|TRBV9
CASSVEATGGRETQYF
>TRBJ2-2|TRBV18
CASSPVPSTGTSGKDTGELFF
>TRBJ1-5|TRBV19
CASSWTNSNQPQHF